The text below deals with one T cell receptor (beta chain). Its specificity is not known. This specimen comes from a study of cytomegalovirus exposure and HLA in healthy donors. Regarding the study as a whole: Later analysis found that TCR beta chains associated with HLA were more clonally expanded than other, equally common chains. The study assumed roughly uniform donor sequencing depth for presence/absence analyses. Most TCR sequences showed up rarely, but some public TCRs showed up in many donors.

Both 60 Vbeta primers and 13 Jbeta primers went into the PCR. Original processing notes: Roughly 11 million of the roughly 77 million unique TCR beta chains counted in a later analysis were shared. The method was immunoSEQ multiplex PCR; TCRdb's version includes in-frame clones alone and lacks a portion of them. The D gene and trimming were derived from the DNA, and the V and J assignments and clone size from that table. The table records about 200,000 clones, around nine tenths of them present only once. The CDR3 contains 15 residues. Trimming pared 0 bases from V and 0 bases from J, leaving 9 bases between. Germline V lookup: CDR1 MGHRA, CDR2 YSYEKL.

The sample taken for sequencing was PBMCs. The sequence derives from a woman aged 25 to 39 in good health and CMV-seronegative. The rearrangement links TRBV4-1 to TRBJ2-7; no clear D gene. Here the CDR3 DNA reads TGCGCCAGCAGCCAAGAGTTCTACGACTCCTACGAGCAGTACTTC. Translating gives CASSQEFYDSYEQYF.